Included here is one T cell receptor beta chain sequence, with context. The target antigen is unknown. The data were obtained in a study of vaccination effects on CD4 cells after COVID-19. The germline gives CDR1 SQVTM, CDR2 ANQGSEA. The CDR3 runs to 17 residues. The germline V and J ends were trimmed by 4 bases and 3 bases, with 24 bases remaining between them. Using viral peptide pools, the ViraFEST assay grew out antigen-specific CD4+ T cells prior to sequencing. The authors isolated CD4+ T cells after around 10 days of culture. No vaccinee had earlier SARS-CoV-2 infection, and nucleocapsid antibodies were negative. Half the medium was replaced with IL-2 medium on days 3 and 7. Findings and caveats of the study: Clones from infection and from vaccination both contracted markedly late after vaccination.

Clones were read by immunoSEQ multiplex PCR, and TCRdb kept only the in-frame ones, dropping some. Of 25,000 to 35,000 clones in the sample, 72% were seen once. The chain recombines TRBV29-1 with TRBJ1-2; possibly TRBD1 for D (5 bases). Sequences were derived from CD4+ T cells from PBMCs cultured with SARS-CoV-2 spike peptides, sampled before COVID-19 vaccination. The TCR comes from a human donor who received a COVID-19 vaccine. The CDR3 DNA reads TGCAGCGTTGGCTCCCCCGTCGAGGGGATGTCCCACTATGGCTACACCTTC. This translates into CSVGSPVEGMSHYGYTF.